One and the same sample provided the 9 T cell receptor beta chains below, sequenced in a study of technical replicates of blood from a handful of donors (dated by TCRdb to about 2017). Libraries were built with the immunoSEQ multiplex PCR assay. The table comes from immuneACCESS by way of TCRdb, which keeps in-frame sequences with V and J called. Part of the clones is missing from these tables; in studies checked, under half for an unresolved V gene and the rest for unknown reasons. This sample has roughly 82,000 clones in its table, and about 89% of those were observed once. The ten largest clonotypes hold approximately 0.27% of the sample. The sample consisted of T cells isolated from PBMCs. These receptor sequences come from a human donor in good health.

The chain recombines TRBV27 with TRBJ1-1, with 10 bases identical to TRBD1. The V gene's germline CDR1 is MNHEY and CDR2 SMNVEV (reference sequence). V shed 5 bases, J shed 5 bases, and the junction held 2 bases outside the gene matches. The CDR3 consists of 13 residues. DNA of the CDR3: TGTGCCAGCAGTCTGGACAGGGGGACTGAAGCTTTCTTT. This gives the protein CASSLDRGTEAFF.

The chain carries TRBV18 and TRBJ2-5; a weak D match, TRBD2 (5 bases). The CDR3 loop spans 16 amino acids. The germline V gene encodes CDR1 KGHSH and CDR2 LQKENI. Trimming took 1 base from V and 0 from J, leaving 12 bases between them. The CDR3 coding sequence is TGTGCCAGCTCACCACGGCCGGCGGGCAACCAAGAGACCCAGTACTTC. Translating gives CASSPRPAGNQETQYF.

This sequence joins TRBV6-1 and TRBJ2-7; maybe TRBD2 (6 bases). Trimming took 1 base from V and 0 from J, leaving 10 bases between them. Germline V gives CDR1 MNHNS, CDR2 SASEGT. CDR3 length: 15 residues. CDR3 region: CASSEGLDGSYEQYF. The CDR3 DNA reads TGTGCCAGCAGTGAAGGACTAGACGGCTCCTACGAGCAGTACTTC.

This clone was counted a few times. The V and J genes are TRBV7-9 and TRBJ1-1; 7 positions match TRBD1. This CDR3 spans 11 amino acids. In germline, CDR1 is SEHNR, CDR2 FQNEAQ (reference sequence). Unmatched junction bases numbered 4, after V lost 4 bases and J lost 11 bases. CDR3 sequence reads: CASSSTGDAFF. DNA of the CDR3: TGTGCCAGCAGCTCCACAGGGGACGCTTTCTTT.

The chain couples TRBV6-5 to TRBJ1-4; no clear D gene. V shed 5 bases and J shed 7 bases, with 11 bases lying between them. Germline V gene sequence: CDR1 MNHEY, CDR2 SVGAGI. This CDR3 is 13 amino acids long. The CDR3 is CASSGSLGEKLFF. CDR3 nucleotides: TGTGCCAGCAGTGGGAGTTTGGGTGAAAAACTGTTTTTT.

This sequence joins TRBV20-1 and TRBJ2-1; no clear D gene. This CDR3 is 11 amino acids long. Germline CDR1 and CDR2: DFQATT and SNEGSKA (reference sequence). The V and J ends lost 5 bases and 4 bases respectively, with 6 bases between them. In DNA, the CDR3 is TGCAGTGCTGAGGTATACAATGAGCAGTTCTTC. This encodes CSAEVYNEQFF.

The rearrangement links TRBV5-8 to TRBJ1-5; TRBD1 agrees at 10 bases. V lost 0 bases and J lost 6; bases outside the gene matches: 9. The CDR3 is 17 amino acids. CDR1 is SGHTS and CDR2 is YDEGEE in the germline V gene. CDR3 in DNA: TGTGCCAGCAGCTTGGGGTCTTGGACAGGGGGTGTTCAGCCCCAGCATTTT. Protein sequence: CASSLGSWTGGVQPQHF. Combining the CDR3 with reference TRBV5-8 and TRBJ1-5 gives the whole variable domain EAGVTQSPTHLIKTRGQQATLRCSPISGHTSVYWYQQALGLGLQFLLWYDEGEERNRGNFPPRFSGRQFPNYSSELNVNALELEDSALYLCASSLGSWTGGVQPQHFGDGTRLSIL.

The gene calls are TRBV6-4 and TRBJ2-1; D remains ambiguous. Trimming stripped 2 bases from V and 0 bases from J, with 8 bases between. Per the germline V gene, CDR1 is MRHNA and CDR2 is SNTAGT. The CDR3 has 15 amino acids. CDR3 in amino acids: CASSDRGSSYNEQFF. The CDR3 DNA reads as TGTGCCAGCAGTGACAGAGGCAGCTCCTACAATGAGCAGTTCTTC.

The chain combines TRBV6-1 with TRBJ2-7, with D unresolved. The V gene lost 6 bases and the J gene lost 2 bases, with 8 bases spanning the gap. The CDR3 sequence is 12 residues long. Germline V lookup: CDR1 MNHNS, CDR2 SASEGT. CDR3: CASRVLAYEQYF. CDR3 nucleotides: TGTGCCAGCAGGGTCCTAGCCTACGAGCAGTACTTC.